This entry lists 2 T cell receptor beta chains sequenced from one sample in a study of technical replicates of blood from a handful of donors. Sequenced by immunoSEQ multiplex PCR; TCRdb stores in-frame clones only, minus some. The sample has more than 65,000 clones, approximately 96% seen once. Material: T cells isolated from PBMCs. The receptors stem from a human donor in good health.

This clone was found once. The chain uses TRBV28 and TRBJ2-6; 7 bases map to TRBD1. The V gene's germline CDR1 is MDHEN and CDR2 SYDVKM. V shed 5 bases, J shed 0 bases, and the junction held 10 bases outside the gene matches. This CDR3 is 18 amino acids long. CDR3 sequence reads: CASSTPGQPFSGANVLTF. As DNA, the CDR3 is TGTGCCAGCAGTACGCCGGGACAGCCCTTCTCTGGGGCCAACGTCCTGACTTTC.

The chain combines TRBV7-9 with TRBJ2-5; D perhaps matches TRBD1 (5 bases). The CDR3 consists of 13 residues. CDR1 and CDR2 from the germline V gene are SEHNR and FQNEAQ (reference sequence). The V end lost 4 bases, the J end lost 3 bases, and 9 bases lay between the germline ends. The CDR3, as DNA: TGTGCCAGCAGCTGGGGCCCCGAAGAGACCCAGTACTTC. Residues: CASSWGPEETQYF.